The clone carrying this T cell receptor beta chain was observed many times. Its specificity is not known. The starting material, 2 million PBMCs stored at -80 C, gave rise to the unsorted libraries. Germline-derived CDR1 and CDR2 are DFQATT and SNEGSKA (reference sequence). The CDR3 spans 15 residues. With V trimmed by 4 bases and J by 5 bases, 9 bases remained unmatched. The sample belongs to a study of neurological immune-mediated disorders. Study results and limitations: Multiple sclerosis was found to have the least TCR clonal expansion, below healthy controls, and HTLV-1-associated myelopathy the most.

Via MiXCR, TCRdb re-called the 5' RACE reads, giving one row per CDR3 protein. The data hold 50,000 or so distinct CDR3 sequences, with around 3.4% observed a single time. This TCR came from a man in his forties with multiple sclerosis. Specimen: PBMCs. The rearrangement uses TRBV20-1 and TRBJ2-2; 8 positions match TRBD1. CDR3 in amino acids: CSATQGALGTGELFF. In DNA, the CDR3 is TGCAGTGCTACCCAGGGGGCGTTGGGGACCGGGGAGCTGTTTTTT.